The clone carrying this T cell receptor (beta chain) appeared once. Its matching antigen is unknown. V lost 6 bases and J lost 13; bases outside the gene matches: 6. Per the germline V gene, CDR1 is MNHEY and CDR2 is SVGAGI. This CDR3 is 12 amino acids long. This sample was taken from a study of brain T cells in children with intractable seizures. Study findings and constraints: Viral specificity was inferred only from CDR3 similarity; HCMV serostatus was unknown.

Surgery cases with the highest brain T cell transcript signatures were chosen for sequencing. At least one anti-epileptic drug was given before surgery. TCRdb's copy holds only in-frame clones and misses some; the assay was immunoSEQ multiplex PCR. The table has about 41,000 clones, approximately 92% seen once. The specimen comprised peripheral blood, sampled at surgery. This TCR derives from a girl aged 2 to 9 with tuberous sclerosis and intractable seizures. This chain links TRBV6-5 with TRBJ1-6, with 7 positions matching TRBD1. CDR3 sequence (DNA): TGTGCCAGCAGCAGGGGGACCCTTCCCCTCCACTTT. Protein sequence: CASSRGTLPLHF.